This passage covers 18 T cell receptor beta chains from one sample sequenced in a study of T cell changes during pregnancy in multiple sclerosis. Sequencing used immunoSEQ multiplex PCR; TCRdb keeps in-frame clones, though not all of them. The table has some 22,000 clones, roughly 87% seen once; the top ten hold roughly 7.7%. Here the sequenced sample was CD8+ T cells from peripheral blood mononuclear cells, taken after pregnancy. All receptors derive from a female donor with multiple sclerosis, enrolled in a pregnancy study.

The chain couples TRBV27 to TRBJ2-2; 8 bases fit TRBD1. The CDR3 is 19 residues long. With 7 bases clipped from V and 4 bases from J, the junction kept 20 bases outside the gene matches. CDR1 is MNHEY, CDR2 SMNVEV, per germline (reference sequence). In DNA form, the CDR3 reads TGTGCCAGCACAGGAAGAGTTAAAAGACAGGGGCGTAGCACCGGGGAGCTGTTTTTT. As protein: CASTGRVKRQGRSTGELFF.

The CDR3 DNA reads TGCGCCAGCAGCCCACCCCTCAGGGGCATCTCCTACGAGCAGTACTTC. Its protein is CASSPPLRGISYEQYF. The V call is TRBV10-1, the J call TRBJ2-7, with D possibly matching TRBD1 (6 bases). Germline CDR1 is WNHNN and CDR2 is SYGVQD (reference sequence). V lost 6 bases and J 0 bases, leaving 18 bases between the germline ends. The CDR3 is 16 residues long.

The J gene is TRBJ2-2, the V gene TRBV6-1; a possible D gene is TRBD2 (5 bases). Germline V gene sequence: CDR1 MNHNS, CDR2 SASEGT. The V and J ends lost 6 bases and 3 bases respectively, with 14 bases between them. CDR3 length: 15 amino acids. This CDR3 is CASSPLSGDTGELFF. In DNA, the CDR3 is TGTGCCAGCAGCCCCTTAAGCGGTGACACCGGGGAGCTGTTTTTT.

V is TRBV15 and J is TRBJ1-6; D is unclear. The CDR3 spans 17 residues. Per germline, CDR1 LNHNV and CDR2 YYDKDF (reference sequence). The germline V and J ends were trimmed by 3 bases and 10 bases, with 22 bases remaining between them. The CDR3 nucleotides read TGTGCCACCAGCAGTGGCCTCACACGGGGTTGGGGATCACCCCTCCACTTT. Its translation is CATSSGLTRGWGSPLHF.

The chain employs TRBV25-1 and TRBJ1-4; tentatively, D is TRBD1 (6 bases). The CDR3 contains 13 residues. Germline-derived CDR1 and CDR2 are MGHDK and SYGVNS. The V and J ends lost 3 bases and 7 bases respectively, with 9 bases between them. CDR3 sequence: CASSDRGSEKLFF. The CDR3 nucleotides read TGTGCCAGCAGTGACAGGGGCAGTGAAAAACTGTTTTTT.

The CDR3 protein is CASSEFGGNGYTF. The CDR3 nucleotides read TGTGCCAGCAGTGAATTCGGGGGGAATGGCTACACCTTC. The chain carries TRBV25-1 and TRBJ1-2; perhaps TRBD1 as D (5 bases). The germline V and J ends were trimmed by 1 base and 6 bases, with 9 bases remaining between them. There are 13 residues in the CDR3. Per the germline V gene, CDR1 is MGHDK and CDR2 is SYGVNS.

The chain employs TRBV5-5 and TRBJ1-5, with D perhaps TRBD1 (6 bases). Germline assignment: CDR1 SGHKS and CDR2 YYEKEE (reference sequence). The ends were cut back, 4 bases at V and 4 bases at J, with 12 bases in the middle. This CDR3 has 14 residues. CDR3 sequence: CASSERGGNQPQHF. In DNA, the CDR3 is TGTGCCAGCAGCGAGAGAGGGGGAAATCAGCCCCAGCATTTT.

The chain is built from TRBV27 and TRBJ1-2; tentatively, D is TRBD1 (5 bases). The germline gives CDR1 MNHEY, CDR2 SMNVEV (reference sequence). Trimming shortened V by 8 bases and J by 2 bases, and 15 bases separated the two germline ends. The length of the CDR3 is 14 residues. Here the CDR3 DNA reads TGTGCCAGCGGACCGGGGGGGAGCAACTATGGCTACACCTTC. It specifies CASGPGGSNYGYTF.

This clone was observed a few times. This chain uses TRBV30 with TRBJ2-6; a weak D match, TRBD1 (7 bases). This CDR3 contains 16 residues. The germline V gene has CDR1 GTSNPN and CDR2 SVGIG (reference sequence). Trimming left V 3 bases short and J 0 bases short, with 12 bases between. CDR3 amino acids: CAWSQGGTSGANVLTF. The DNA of the CDR3 is TGTGCCTGGAGCCAGGGGGGAACCTCTGGGGCCAACGTCCTGACTTTC.

The sample holds a few counts of this clone. The chain links TRBV6-1 to TRBJ2-7, with 10 bases that match TRBD2. The germline gives CDR1 MNHNS, CDR2 SASEGT. This CDR3 is built from 14 residues. J lost 5 bases, V lost 7 bases, and 8 bases had no gene match. CDR3 in DNA: TGTGCCAGCACCGAAGGAGCGGGAGGGCACGAGCAGTACTTC. Protein: CASTEGAGGHEQYF.

This chain connects TRBV7-6 to TRBJ2-1; 10 nucleotides align to TRBD2. V shed 5 bases, J shed 4 bases, and the junction held 5 bases outside the gene matches. Germline CDR1 is SGHVS and CDR2 is FNYEAQ. The CDR3 runs 15 residues. CDR3 coding DNA: TGTGCCAGCAGCAGGACTAGCGGAGGGTACAATGAGCAGTTCTTC. Translated, it gives CASSRTSGGYNEQFF. The whole variable domain, filled in from reference TRBV7-6 and TRBJ2-1, reads GAGVSQSPRYKVTKRGQDVALRCDPISGHVSLYWYRQALGQGPEFLTYFNYEAQQDKSGLPNDRFSAERPEGSISTLTIQRTEQRDSAMYRCASSRTSGGYNEQFFGPGTRLTVL.

The chain combines TRBV2 with TRBJ2-1; D is unclear. The CDR3 is made up of 13 amino acids. Germline V gene sequence: CDR1 SNHLY, CDR2 FYNNEI. V was cut by 3 bases and J by 0 bases, with 3 bases left in between. The CDR3 reads CASSDGSYNEQFF. The DNA of the CDR3 is TGTGCCAGCAGTGACGGCTCCTACAATGAGCAGTTCTTC.

The chain uses TRBV29-1 and TRBJ1-1; 7 bases are shared with TRBD1. Germline V gene sequence: CDR1 SQVTM, CDR2 ANQGSEA. The length of the CDR3 is 14 residues. The V and J ends lost 3 bases and 1 base, in that order; junction bases with no gene match: 5. For the CDR3, the DNA is TGCAGCGTTGACGGGACAGCCGCGAACACTGAAGCTTTCTTT. Translating it yields CSVDGTAANTEAFF.

The chain uses TRBV6-6 and TRBJ2-5; 7 nucleotides agree with TRBD1. Germline CDR1 and CDR2: MNHNY and SVGAGI (reference sequence). The CDR3 has 15 amino acids. Trimming cost V 1 base and J 1 base; bases outside gene matches: 3. The CDR3 sequence is CASSYLPGGQETQYF. CDR3 nucleotide sequence: TGTGCCAGCAGTTACTTACCAGGGGGCCAAGAGACCCAGTACTTC.

The genes are TRBV5-1 and TRBJ2-3; TRBD1 aligns across 8 bases. Per germline, CDR1 SGHRS and CDR2 YFSETQ. The length of the CDR3 is 18 residues. V lost 0 bases to trimming and J lost 0 bases; unmatched junction nucleotides: 9. The CDR3 DNA follows: TGCGCCAGCAGCTTGGCGCAGGGGGCTTCAGGGAGCACAGATACGCAGTATTTT. Translating it yields CASSLAQGASGSTDTQYF.

The chain employs TRBV7-9 and TRBJ1-2, with D perhaps matching TRBD1 (6 bases). The CDR3 totals 13 residues. The germline CDR1 and CDR2 sequences are SEHNR and FQNEAQ (reference sequence). Trimming pared 4 bases from V and 2 bases from J, leaving 8 bases between. The CDR3 loop reads CASSYGQNYGYTF. The CDR3 DNA reads as TGTGCCAGCAGCTACGGACAGAACTATGGCTACACCTTC.

The chain uses TRBV6-1 and TRBJ2-5; TRBD2 agrees at 9 bases. The assigned J gene may be wrong: the sequence end matches TRBJ2-7 better. Germline assignment: CDR1 MNHNS and CDR2 SASEGT. The CDR3 length is 15 residues. The CDR3 sequence is CASSEKMAGGHEQYF. CDR3 DNA: TGTGCCAGCAGTGAGAAGATGGCGGGAGGGCACGAGCAGTACTTC.

In nucleotides, the CDR3 is TGTGCCAGCAGTCCCAGCTCTGGGGCCAACGTCCTGACTTTC. Amino acid sequence: CASSPSSGANVLTF. The chain links TRBV2 to TRBJ2-6, with D uncertain. This CDR3 contains 14 residues. Trimming pared 5 bases from V and 0 bases from J, leaving 5 bases between. Germline V gene data show CDR1 as SNHLY and CDR2 as FYNNEI.